What follows are 9 T cell receptor beta chains derived from one specimen sequenced in a study of molecular identifiers for immune sequencing clone quantification (dated by TCRdb to 2016 to 2018). Libraries came from PCR. Data came from an Illumina HiSeq 4000. TCRdb trimmed the raw reads at Q25, called clones with MiXCR and kept productive beta chains. CDR3 protein sequences are deduplicated, and each keeps its most common genes and DNA. The sample table shows 60,000 to 70,000 distinct CDR3 sequences, and under 20% are seen once. The ten largest clones add up to more than 1.2% of the sample. The sequenced sample was naive CD8+ T cells from blood, with Jurkat cell RNA spiked in. The cell subset or site label, as the study defines it: FACS-sorted CD8+CD4-CCR7+CD45RA+ naive T cells. The receptors were sampled from a human donor in good health. Some libraries in this study had Jurkat cell RNA spiked in.

This clonotype was observed a single time. CDR3: CASSEGAGVSSYNEQFF. The CDR3 DNA reads TGTGCCAGCAGTGAAGGAGCGGGGGTAAGCTCCTACAATGAGCAGTTCTTC. J is TRBJ2-1 and V is TRBV2; 8 bases are a match to TRBD2. With V trimmed by 1 base and J by 0 bases, 5 bases remained unmatched. In germline, CDR1 is SNHLY, CDR2 FYNNEI. CDR3 length: 17 residues.

With respect to this clonotype: Being one base from a much bigger clone, this may be a read error. The rearrangement uses TRBV9 and TRBJ2-7; D possibly corresponds to TRBD2 (5 bases). CDR1 and CDR2 (germline): SGDLS, YYNGEE. This CDR3 has 14 amino acids. CDR3 sequence reads: CASSPSGGGYEQCF. Written as DNA, the CDR3 is TGTGCCAGCAGCCCCTCGGGCGGAGGTTACGAGCAGTGCTTC.

The gene calls are TRBV20-1 and TRBJ2-1; D not resolved. The CDR3 extends over 15 amino acids. Germline CDR1 and CDR2: DFQATT and SNEGSKA (reference sequence). V lost 0 bases, J lost 8 bases, and 17 bases lay in between. The CDR3 coding sequence is TGCAGTGCTAGAGAATCGACACGAACGGTCCATGAGCAGTTCTTC. Translating gives CSARESTRTVHEQFF.

The sample holds many counts of this clonotype. The V and J genes are TRBV11-2 and TRBJ2-3; D ambiguous. CDR1 is SGHAT, CDR2 FQNNGV, per germline. V dropped 3 bases and J dropped 2 bases, with 12 bases sitting between them. CDR3 length equals 15 residues. This chain's CDR3 is CASSFTRMITDTQYF. DNA for the CDR3: TGTGCCAGCAGCTTCACGCGGATGATCACAGATACGCAGTATTTT.

This clonotype occurred many times. This chain uses TRBV7-2 with TRBJ1-1; 9 nucleotides line up with TRBD1. The germline V gene has CDR1 SGHTA and CDR2 FQGNSA. V gave up 3 bases and J gave up 7 bases; unmatched junction bases: 3. This CDR3 is built from 13 residues. This chain's CDR3 is CASSFGTGIEAFF. CDR3 in DNA: TGTGCCAGCAGCTTCGGGACAGGGATTGAAGCTTTCTTT.

This clonotype came up many times. The genes are TRBV11-2 and TRBJ2-5; D may be TRBD2 (5 bases). The CDR3 is made up of 14 amino acids. V lost 7 bases, J lost 4 bases, and 16 bases lay in between. Germline loops: CDR1 SGHAT, CDR2 FQNNGV. This CDR3 reads CASNPGGHAETQYF. As DNA, the CDR3 is TGTGCCAGCAACCCCGGAGGCCATGCAGAGACCCAGTACTTC.

This CDR3 is CASGLVPWDLIKPYEQYF. The CDR3, as DNA: TGTGCTAGTGGTTTGGTACCCTGGGACCTTATCAAGCCCTACGAGCAGTACTTC. The rearrangement joins TRBV12-5 to TRBJ2-7, with D perhaps given as TRBD1 or TRBD2 (5 bases each). There are 18 residues in the CDR3. Trimming pared 0 bases from V and 2 bases from J, leaving 20 bases between. Germline loops: CDR1 LGHNT, CDR2 FRNRAP.

The genes are TRBV6-1 and TRBJ2-7, with D perhaps matching TRBD2 (5 bases). Trimming took 11 bases from V and 1 from J, leaving 12 bases between them. From germline, CDR1 is MNHNS and CDR2 SASEGT. CDR3 length: 12 amino acids. CDR3 loop: CALEGLSYEQYF. CDR3 nucleotides: TGTGCCCTCGAAGGACTGTCCTACGAGCAGTACTTC.

V and J are TRBV6-5 and TRBJ2-5; D unresolved. CDR1 is MNHEY and CDR2 is SVGAGI in the germline V gene. CDR3 length: 13 amino acids. V was pared by 2 bases and J by 0 bases, with 4 bases between. The CDR3 region is CASSYTNQETQYF. The CDR3 DNA sequence: TGTGCCAGCAGTTACACTAACCAAGAGACCCAGTACTTC.